This T cell receptor beta chain appears in the sequencing data of a study of CD8 T cells in ankylosing spondylitis. Study-wide points: Eight highly homologous variants made up a TCR beta motif, and this motif appeared characteristic of ankylosing spondylitis blood.

TCRdb itself ran the 5' RACE reads through MiXCR, one entry per CDR3 protein. In the table there are 200,000 to 250,000 distinct CDR3 sequences, just under 7.5% of which are singletons. This CDR3 comprises 15 residues. V lost 4 bases and J lost 5, with 18 bases in between. The germline gives CDR1 LGHNA, CDR2 YSLEER. This clonotype was detected ten times or more. The antigen is unknown. The source of this sequence is a male donor with ankylosing spondylitis. Sequencing used blood, either unsorted or a sorted T cell fraction (not recorded which). The chain carries TRBV4-3 and TRBJ2-7, with a possible D match to TRBD1 (5 bases). The DNA for the CDR3 is TGCGCCAGCAGCCTCGGTTCAGGGCTTAGACACGAGCAGTACTTC. Its protein product is CASSLGSGLRHEQYF.